This TCR beta chain was identified in a study of post-analysis software for immune sequencing data. Trimming cost V 7 bases and J 5 bases; bases outside gene matches: 4. This CDR3 is 14 amino acids long. Germline CDR1 and CDR2: MNHNY and SVGAGI (reference sequence). Unique molecular identifiers featured in each of the TCR beta cDNA libraries. Using its own MiXCR run on the PCR reads, TCRdb lists one record per CDR3 protein. This sample has about 160,000 distinct CDR3 sequences, with roughly 40% found just once. Study-wide points: Patients carried a few TRBV segments more frequently than controls did, and TRBV5-6, TRBV5-1 and TRBV20-1 were among them. Versus controls, multiple sclerosis patients showed significantly lower diversity (normalized Chao1). Pronounced co-clustering by F measure was evident among identically batched samples.

Points on this clonotype: Antigen unknown.

The sequence came from a girl aged 5-17 years with multiple sclerosis. Sample: blood, taken after autologous hematopoietic stem cell transplantation. This rearrangement joins TRBV6-6 to TRBJ1-4, with TRBD1 identical over 10 bases. The CDR3 spells CASIKDRGNEKLFF. Here the CDR3 DNA reads TGTGCCAGCATCAAGGACAGGGGGAATGAAAAACTGTTTTTT.